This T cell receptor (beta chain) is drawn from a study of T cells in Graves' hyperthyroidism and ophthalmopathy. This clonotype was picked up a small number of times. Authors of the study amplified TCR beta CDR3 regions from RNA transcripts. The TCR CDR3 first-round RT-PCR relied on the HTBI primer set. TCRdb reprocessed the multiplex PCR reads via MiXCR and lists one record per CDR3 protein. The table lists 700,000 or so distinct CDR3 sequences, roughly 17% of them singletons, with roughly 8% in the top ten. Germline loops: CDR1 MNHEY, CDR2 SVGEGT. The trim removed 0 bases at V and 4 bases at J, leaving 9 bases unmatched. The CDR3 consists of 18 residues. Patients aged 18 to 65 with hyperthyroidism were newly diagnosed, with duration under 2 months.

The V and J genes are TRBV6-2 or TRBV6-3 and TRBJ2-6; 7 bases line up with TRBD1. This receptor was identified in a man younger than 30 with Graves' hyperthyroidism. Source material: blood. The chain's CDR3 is CASSYSLTGEAGANVLTF. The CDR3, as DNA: TGTGCCAGCAGTTACTCTCTCACAGGGGAAGCCGGGGCCAACGTCCTGACTTTC.